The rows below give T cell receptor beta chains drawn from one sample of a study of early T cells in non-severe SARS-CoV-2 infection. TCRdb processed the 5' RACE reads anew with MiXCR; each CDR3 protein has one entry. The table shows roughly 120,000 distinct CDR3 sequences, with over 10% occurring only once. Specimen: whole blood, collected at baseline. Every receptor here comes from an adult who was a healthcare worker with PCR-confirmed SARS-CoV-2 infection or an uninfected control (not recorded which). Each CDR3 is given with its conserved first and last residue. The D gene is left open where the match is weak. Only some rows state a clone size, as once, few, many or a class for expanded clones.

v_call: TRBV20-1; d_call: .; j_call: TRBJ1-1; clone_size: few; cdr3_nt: TGCAGTGCTCGCCCGGACCCGAACACTGAAGCTTTCTTT; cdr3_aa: CSARPDPNTEAFF
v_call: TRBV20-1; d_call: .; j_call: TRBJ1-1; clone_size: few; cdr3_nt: TGCAGTGCTTTCGACACTGAAGCTTTCTTT; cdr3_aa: CSAFDTEAFF
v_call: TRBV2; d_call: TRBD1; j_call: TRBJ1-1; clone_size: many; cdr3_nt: TGTGCCAGCAGTGACGATATTTGGGGACAGGGTGAAGCTTTCTTT; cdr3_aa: CASSDDIWGQGEAFF
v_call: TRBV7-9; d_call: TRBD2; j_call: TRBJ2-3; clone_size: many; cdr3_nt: TGTGCCAGCAGCTTAGTGCGGGAGGACACAGATACGCAGTATTTT; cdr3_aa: CASSLVREDTDTQYF
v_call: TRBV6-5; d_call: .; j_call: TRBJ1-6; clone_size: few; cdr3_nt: TGTGCCAGCAGTTTGGGGGCTTACCTCCACTTT; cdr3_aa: CASSLGAYLHF
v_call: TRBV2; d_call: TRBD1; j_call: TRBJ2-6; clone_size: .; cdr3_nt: TGTGCCAGCCGGGACAGTCCCTCTGGGGCCAACGTCCTGACTTTC; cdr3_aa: CASRDSPSGANVLTF
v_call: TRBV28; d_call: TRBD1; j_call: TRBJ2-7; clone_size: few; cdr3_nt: TGTGCCAGCAGGACAGGGGGGTACGAGCAGTACTTC; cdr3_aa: CASRTGGYEQYF
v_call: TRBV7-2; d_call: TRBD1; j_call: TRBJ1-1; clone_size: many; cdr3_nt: TGTGCCAGCAACTCCGGGACAGGCGAAGCTTTCTTT; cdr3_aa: CASNSGTGEAFF
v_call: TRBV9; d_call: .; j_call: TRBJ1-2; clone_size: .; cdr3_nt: TGTGCCAGCAGCGTAGCCGGGTTGTCTGGCTACACCTTC; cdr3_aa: CASSVAGLSGYTF
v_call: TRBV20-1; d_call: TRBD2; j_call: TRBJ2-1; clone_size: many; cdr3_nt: TGCAGTGCTACTTCTAGCGGGAGGTCCCACAATGAGCAGTTCTTC; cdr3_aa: CSATSSGRSHNEQFF
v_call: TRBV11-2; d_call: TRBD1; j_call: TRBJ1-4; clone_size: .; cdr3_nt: TGTGCCAGCAGCCCGGGGGACAGGGGGCTCCGTAATGAAAAACTGTTTTTT; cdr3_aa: CASSPGDRGLRNEKLFF
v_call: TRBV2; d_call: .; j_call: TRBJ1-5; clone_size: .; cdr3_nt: TGTGCCAGCACCGTGCCCGGTCGGCAGCCCCAGCATTTT; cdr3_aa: CASTVPGRQPQHF
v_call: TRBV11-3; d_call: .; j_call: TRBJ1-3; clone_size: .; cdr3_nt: TGTGCCAACAGCTTAGGTTCCCACTCTGGAAACACCATATATTTT; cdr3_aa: CANSLGSHSGNTIYF
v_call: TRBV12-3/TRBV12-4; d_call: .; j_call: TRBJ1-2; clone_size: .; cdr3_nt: TGTGCCAGCAGTTCCTACCACAGAGGTGGCTACACCTTC; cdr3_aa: CASSSYHRGGYTF
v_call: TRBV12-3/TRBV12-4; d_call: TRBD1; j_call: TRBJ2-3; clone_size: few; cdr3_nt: TGTGCCAGCAGCCCGGGACAGGGGCGCTCCGTTGGTACGCAGTATTTT; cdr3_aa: CASSPGQGRSVGTQYF
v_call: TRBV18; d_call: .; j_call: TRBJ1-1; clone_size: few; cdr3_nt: TGTGCCAGCTCACCCGCGTCGATCGGGGTGGGTGCTGAAGCTTTCTTT; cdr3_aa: CASSPASIGVGAEAFF
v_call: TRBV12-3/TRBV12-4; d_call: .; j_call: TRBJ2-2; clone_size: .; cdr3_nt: TGTGCCAGCATCCTTGGATCGTCCGGGGAGCTGTTTTTT; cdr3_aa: CASILGSSGELFF
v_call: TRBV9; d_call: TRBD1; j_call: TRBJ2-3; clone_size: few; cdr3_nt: TGTGCCAGCAGCGGGGGACAGGGGGCGCGGACAGATACGCAGTATTTT; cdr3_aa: CASSGGQGARTDTQYF
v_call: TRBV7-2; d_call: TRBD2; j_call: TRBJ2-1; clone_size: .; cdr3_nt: TGTGCCAGCAGCTCTACTAGCGGGAGGCAGTATGAGCAGTTCTTC; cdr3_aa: CASSSTSGRQYEQFF
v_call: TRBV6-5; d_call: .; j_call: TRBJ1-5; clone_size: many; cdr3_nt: TGTGCCAGCAGTTACTCGATCCGGGACAGCAATCAGCCCCAGCATTTT; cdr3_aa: CASSYSIRDSNQPQHF
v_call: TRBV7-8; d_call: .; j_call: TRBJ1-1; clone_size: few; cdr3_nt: TGTGCCAGCAGCTTGCCGGGACGTTTGTTTGAAGCTTTCTTT; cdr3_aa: CASSLPGRLFEAFF
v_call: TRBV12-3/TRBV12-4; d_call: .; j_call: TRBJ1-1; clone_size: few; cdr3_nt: TGTGCCACCGGGCACACTGAAGCTTTCTTT; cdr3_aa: CATGHTEAFF
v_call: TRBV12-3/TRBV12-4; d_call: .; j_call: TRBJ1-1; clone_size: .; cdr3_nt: TGTGCCAGCAGTTTTGCGGGGTCTTTGGCTTTCTTT; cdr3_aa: CASSFAGSLAFF
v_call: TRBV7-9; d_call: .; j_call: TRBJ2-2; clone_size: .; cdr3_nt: TGTGCCAGCAGCTTGATTGGGCAGATTCCCGGGGAGCTGTTTTTT; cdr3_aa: CASSLIGQIPGELFF
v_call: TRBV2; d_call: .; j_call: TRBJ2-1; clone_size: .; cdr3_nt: TGTGCCAGCAGTGAACTGGGACCCAACAATGAGCAGTTCTTC; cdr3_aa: CASSELGPNNEQFF